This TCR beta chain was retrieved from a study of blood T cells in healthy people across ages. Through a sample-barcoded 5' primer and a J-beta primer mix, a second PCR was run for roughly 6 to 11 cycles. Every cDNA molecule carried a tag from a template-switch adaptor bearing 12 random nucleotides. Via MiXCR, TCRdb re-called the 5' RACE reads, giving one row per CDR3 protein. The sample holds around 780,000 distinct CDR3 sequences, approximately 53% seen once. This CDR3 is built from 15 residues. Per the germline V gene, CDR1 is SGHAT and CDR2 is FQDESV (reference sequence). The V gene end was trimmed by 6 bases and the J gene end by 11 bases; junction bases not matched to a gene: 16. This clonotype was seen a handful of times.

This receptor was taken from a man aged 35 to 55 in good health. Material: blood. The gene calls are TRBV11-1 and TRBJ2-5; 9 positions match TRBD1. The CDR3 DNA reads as TGTGCCAGCAGGAATACCGGGACAGGGTGGAATGAGCAGTACTTC. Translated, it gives CASRNTGTGWNEQYF.